The clone carrying this T cell receptor beta chain was seen more than once but under ten times. Its antigen remains unknown. These data come from a study of T cells in Graves' hyperthyroidism and ophthalmopathy. Study-wide results and caveats: In blood, most of the thyroid clonotypes expanded above 0.001 were also present.

CDR3 size: 15 residues. The germline CDR1 and CDR2 sequences are MDHEN and SYDVKM. Trimming left V 5 bases short and J 4 bases short, with 17 bases between. Regions amplified from RNA transcripts were the TCR beta CDR3 regions. The primer set for the first-round RT-PCR of the TCR CDR3 was HTBI. TCRdb analysed the multiplex PCR reads with MiXCR anew, one entry per CDR3 protein. The data show roughly 740,000 distinct CDR3 sequences, over 15% seen once. V and J are TRBV28 and TRBJ2-5; maybe TRBD1 (6 bases). The sequenced sample consisted of blood. This TCR derives from a man younger than 35 with Graves' hyperthyroidism. The CDR3 DNA is TGTGCCAGCAGTGGCAGGGGAGATGGGGGAGAGACCCAGTACTTC. Translation gives CASSGRGDGGETQYF.